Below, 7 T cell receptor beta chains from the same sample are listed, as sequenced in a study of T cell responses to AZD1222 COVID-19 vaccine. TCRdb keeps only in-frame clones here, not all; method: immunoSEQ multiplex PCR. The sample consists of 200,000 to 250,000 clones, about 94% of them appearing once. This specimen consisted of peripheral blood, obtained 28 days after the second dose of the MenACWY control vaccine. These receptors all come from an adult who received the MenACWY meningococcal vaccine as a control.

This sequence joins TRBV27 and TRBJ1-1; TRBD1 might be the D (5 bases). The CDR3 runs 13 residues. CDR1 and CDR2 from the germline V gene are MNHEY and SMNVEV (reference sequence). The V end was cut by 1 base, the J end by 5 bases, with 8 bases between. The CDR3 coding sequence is TGTGCCAGCAGTTTATTGAGGGGAACTGAAGCTTTCTTT. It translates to CASSLLRGTEAFF.

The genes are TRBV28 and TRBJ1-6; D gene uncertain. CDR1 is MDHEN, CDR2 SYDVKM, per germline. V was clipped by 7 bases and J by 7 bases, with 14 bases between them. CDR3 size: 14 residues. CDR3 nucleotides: TGTGCCAGCACCCCGTTGGTTCGGAATTCACCCCTCCACTTT. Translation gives CASTPLVRNSPLHF.

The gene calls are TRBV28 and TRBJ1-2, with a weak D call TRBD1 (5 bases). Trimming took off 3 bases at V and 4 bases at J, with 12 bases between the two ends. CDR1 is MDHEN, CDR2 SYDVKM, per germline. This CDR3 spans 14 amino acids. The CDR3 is CASSLVDSTYGYTF. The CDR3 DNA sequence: TGTGCCAGCAGTTTGGTCGACAGCACCTATGGCTACACCTTC.

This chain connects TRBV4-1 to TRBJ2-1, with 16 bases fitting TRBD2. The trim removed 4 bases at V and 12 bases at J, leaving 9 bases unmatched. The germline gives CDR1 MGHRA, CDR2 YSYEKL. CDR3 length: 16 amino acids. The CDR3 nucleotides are TGCGCCAGCAGCCTCGGGACTAGCGGGAGGGGGGATGTGCAGTTCTTC. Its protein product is CASSLGTSGRGDVQFF.

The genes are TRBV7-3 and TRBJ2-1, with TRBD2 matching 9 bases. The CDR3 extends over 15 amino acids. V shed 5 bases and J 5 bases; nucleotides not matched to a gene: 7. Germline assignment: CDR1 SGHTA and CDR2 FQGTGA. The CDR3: CASSLLSGSDNEQFF. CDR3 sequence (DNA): TGTGCCAGCAGCCTGCTTAGCGGGAGCGACAATGAGCAGTTCTTC.

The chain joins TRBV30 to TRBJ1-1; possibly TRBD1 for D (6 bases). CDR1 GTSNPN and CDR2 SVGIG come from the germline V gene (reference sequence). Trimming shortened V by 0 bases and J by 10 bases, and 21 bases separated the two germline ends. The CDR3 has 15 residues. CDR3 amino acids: CAWSVKQGLYVGAFF. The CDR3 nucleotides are TGTGCCTGGAGTGTAAAGCAGGGGCTTTATGTAGGAGCTTTCTTT.

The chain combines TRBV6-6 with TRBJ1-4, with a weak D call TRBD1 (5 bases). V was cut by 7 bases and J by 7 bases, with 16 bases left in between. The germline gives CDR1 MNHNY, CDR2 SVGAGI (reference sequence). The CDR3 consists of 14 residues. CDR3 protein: CASKKKGLGEKLFF. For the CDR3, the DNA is TGTGCCAGCAAGAAGAAGGGGCTAGGTGAAAAACTGTTTTTT.